Listed below are T cell receptor beta chains from one sample, sequenced in a study of T cell responses to AZD1222 COVID-19 vaccine. Data came from immunoSEQ multiplex PCR; TCRdb stores just in-frame clones and leaves some out. The table records approximately 150,000 clones, 70% to 90% of them present only once. Here the sequenced sample was peripheral blood, taken 28 days after the second dose of the MenACWY control vaccine. Receptors were obtained from an adult who received the MenACWY meningococcal vaccine as a control. Both conserved end residues are part of each CDR3. The order of the fields is V gene, clone size, J gene, D gene, CDR3 protein, CDR3 DNA. D genes are given only for firm matches. The listing skips clone size in some rows; elsewhere it reads once, few, many or a size class.

>TRBV7-9|NA|TRBJ2-1|NA
CASSARGTQGNEQFF
TGTGCCAGCAGCGCCCGGGGGACCCAGGGAAATGAGCAGTTCTTC
>TRBV9|NA|TRBJ2-5|TRBD2
CASSAAGAGERTETQYF
TGTGCCAGCAGCGCCGCTGGAGCGGGAGAGAGGACAGAGACCCAGTACTTC
>TRBV29-1|few|TRBJ1-3|TRBD1
CSVRTGPTIYF
TGCAGCGTGAGGACAGGACCCACCATATATTTT
>TRBV10-3|NA|TRBJ1-5|NA
CATLRDLSSNQPQHF
TGTGCCACCCTCCGGGACCTTTCTAGCAATCAGCCCCAGCATTTT
>TRBV28|NA|TRBJ1-3|TRBD1
CASSASDRGHDTIYF
TGTGCCAGCAGTGCCTCGGACAGGGGGCATGACACCATATATTTT
>TRBV5-6|once|TRBJ2-5|NA
CASTRWRRTALQETQYF
TGTGCCAGCACCAGATGGAGGCGGACAGCGCTCCAAGAGACCCAGTACTTC
>TRBV7-9|NA|TRBJ1-6|NA
CASSLEYSPLHF
TGTGCCAGCAGCTTAGAGTATTCACCCCTCCACTTT
>TRBV30|NA|TRBJ1-1|NA
CAWGGQGMNTEAFF
TGTGCCTGGGGTGGGCAGGGGATGAACACTGAAGCTTTCTTT
>TRBV20-1|NA|TRBJ2-7|TRBD2
CSASGASGAGYEQYF
TGCAGTGCTAGTGGGGCTAGCGGGGCGGGCTACGAGCAGTACTTC
>TRBV7-8|NA|TRBJ2-7|NA
CASSLVGGPYEQYF
TGTGCCAGCAGCTTAGTGGGGGGGCCCTACGAGCAGTACTTC
>TRBV19|NA|TRBJ2-1|TRBD1
CASSLDRVNEQFF
TGTGCCAGTAGTCTGGACAGGGTCAATGAGCAGTTCTTC
>TRBV5-6|NA|TRBJ1-1|NA
CASSFGGPRTEAFF
TGTGCCAGCAGCTTTGGGGGGCCGAGGACTGAAGCTTTCTTT
>TRBV4-1|NA|TRBJ2-1|NA
CASSQEDSSSYNEQFF
TGCGCCAGCAGCCAGGAAGACAGTAGCTCCTACAATGAGCAGTTCTTC
>TRBV28|NA|TRBJ1-5|NA
CASSLIGGFSNQPQHF
TGTGCCAGCAGTTTAATCGGGGGGTTTAGCAATCAGCCCCAGCATTTT
>TRBV28|NA|TRBJ2-3|TRBD2
CASSSGLAGYTDTQYF
TGTGCCAGCAGCTCAGGACTAGCGGGGTACACAGATACGCAGTATTTT
>TRBV29-1|NA|TRBJ1-3|TRBD1
CSGVKGQGNTIYF
TGCAGCGGAGTGAAGGGACAGGGAAACACCATATATTTT
>TRBV6-8|NA|TRBJ1-6|TRBD1
CASSYSGPRDSHNSPLHF
TGTGCCAGCAGTTACTCGGGTCCTCGGGACAGCCATAATTCACCCCTCCACTTT